This T cell receptor (beta chain) came from a study of graft-versus-host responses after intestinal transplantation (dated by TCRdb to about 2021). In terms of the full investigation: Multivisceral, liver-intestinal, or isolated intestinal transplants were received by the recipients. After intestinal transplantation, graft-versus-host and host-versus-graft alloreactive T cell clones were followed in the graft, circulation and bone marrow using bulk TCR-beta CDR3 sequencing. Of the roughly 24 intestinal transplant recipients enrolled in the cohort, one of whom was a retransplant, 3 patients without pretransplant specimens were excluded. A peak of at least 4% donor T cells among recipient peripheral blood mononuclear cells was the definition used for donor T cell macrochimerism. Samples from a few later patients were sequenced in-house on an Illumina MiSeq with MiXCR processing rather than by the commercial service. To identify alloreactive clones, pre-transplant mixed lymphocyte reaction products were sequenced and compared with unstimulated pre-transplant donor and recipient T cells. Every recipient was given anti-thymocyte globulin induction, then maintenance tacrolimus and steroids for 3 to 4 years.

The label giving this sample's time point can be read as: cells obtained before transplantation from donor or recipient. CD3+CD4+ and CD3+CD8+ populations were FACS-sorted from unstimulated pre-transplant donor and recipient cells taken from spleen or lymph nodes. This clone came up once. This clone's antigen is unknown. No per-base quality is available; no much larger clone lies one base away. The library came from the immunoSEQ multiplex PCR assay. For most patients, genomic DNA was isolated with the Qiagen DNeasy Blood and Tissue Kit and shipped frozen to Adaptive Biotechnologies for TCR sequencing. For most patients, high-throughput TCR-beta CDR3 sequencing of genomic DNA was performed by Adaptive Biotechnologies. For the original study's pipeline: TCR sequencing data were retrieved from Adaptive's ImmunoSEQ software for 15 to 20 patients, whereas a few other patients were processed with MiXCR and VDJtools. To correct CD4 versus CD8 sorting errors, any sequence found in both subsets at a frequency ratio below 5:1 was removed. Because the origin of CDR3 nucleotide sequences shared between donor and recipient could not be assigned, those sequences were removed. To count as alloreactive, a clone needed at least 2-fold expansion over unstimulated cells and a minimum CFSE-low frequency of 0.002% (template counts) or 0.001% (read counts). Clones detected in sequenced pre-transplant spleen, lymph node, or MLR CFSE-low populations of the donor or recipient were defined as mappable. The cumulative frequency of alloreactive clones was calculated as a percentage of all sequences, weighted by copy number. TCRdb mirrors the immuneACCESS table, restricted to in-frame sequences. Some clones are absent from its copies; in checked studies, under half trace to an unresolved V gene, and the reason for the others is unknown. That table gives V, J and clone size, and the DNA gave D and trimming. Across this sample there are around 64,000 clones, with around 93% seen only once. The ten most abundant clones make up roughly 0.4% of the sample.

The research as a whole found: Patients with donor T cell macrochimerism had high GvH to HvG T cell clonal ratios in their allografts. The conclusions were limited by the relatively low number and heterogeneity of the intestinal transplant patients. Peak levels of circulating GvH clones were associated with declines in HvG clones early after transplant. GvH clones were detected in recipient bone marrow, and some appeared earlier in ileal mucosa or blood, consistent with an intestinal mucosal origin.

Relative to germline, V is missing 5 bases and J is missing 0 bases, with 9 bases of the junction outside any gene match. CDR1 and CDR2 are read off the germline V gene as SQVTM and ANQGSEA. Including cysteine and phenylalanine, the CDR3 has 17 amino acids. Only the CDR3 part of the read is kept: 51 bases, read in frame from the first base. This clonotype originated in a human donor who was the organ donor for an intestinal transplant. The sample was unstimulated CD4+ T cells sorted from spleen or lymph node cells, taken before transplant. The V and J genes are TRBV29-1 and TRBJ2-1, and 11 junction bases match TRBD2. The CDR3 amino acid sequence is: CSVQRLAGISSYNEQFF. The base sequence is TGCAGCGTTCAGAGACTAGCGGGGATAAGCTCCTACAATGAGCAGTTCTTC.